This T cell receptor (beta chain) was sequenced in a study of Ad26.COV2.S vaccination and SARS-CoV-2 variants. As for the study in general: The study gave Ad26.COV2.S intramuscularly, once or twice 56 days apart.

The CDR3 has 12 amino acids. Germline V gene data show CDR1 as MNHEY and CDR2 as SVGAGI. Trimming removed 7 bases from V and 5 bases from J, with 12 bases in between. Whole-study findings and limits: It was vaccine recipients, not placebo recipients, who had the higher spike-specific TCR breadth. A substantial breadth of spike-specific CD8+ and CD4+ T cell responses after vaccination has been reported.

Produced via immunoSEQ multiplex PCR; TCRdb's table is partial and in-frame only. This sample has some 480,000 clones, with around 88% found just once. Comment on this clone: Its target is unknown.

Treatment of the sample: about 20 received Ad26.COV2.S at low or high dose, single or two shots; 5 received placebo; per-sample allocation not given. Vaccine and placebo recipients were sampled on day 63 after the first injection. The sample was peripheral blood, taken in a trial of Ad26.COV2.S vaccine versus placebo. The TCR was taken from a person between 18 and 59 years old who received the Ad26.COV2.S COVID-19 vaccine or a placebo. The rearrangement links TRBV6-5 to TRBJ2-7; tentatively, D is TRBD2 (5 bases). The CDR3 protein is CASTGGFHEQYF. CDR3 sequence (DNA): TGTGCCAGCACGGGCGGGTTCCACGAGCAGTACTTC.